Listed below are T cell receptor beta chains from one sample, sequenced in a study of control samples from healthy donors and cancer patients. The repertoire was sequenced with immunoSEQ multiplex PCR; TCRdb's copy has only in-frame clones and lacks some. The profile shows some 140,000 clones, 80% to 95% of them singletons. Sequencing was performed on blood. The receptors were sampled from a man aged 30 to 39 in good health. Both conserved end residues are part of each CDR3. The D gene is left open where the match is weak. Some rows mark clone size as missing; the rest say once, few, many or name a class of expanded clone.

v_call	j_call	clone_size	d_call	cdr3_aa	cdr3_nt
TRBV28	TRBJ2-1	few	-	CASSLLNNEQFF	TGTGCCAGCAGTCTCTTGAACAATGAGCAGTTCTTC
TRBV2	TRBJ1-1	-	-	CASSPPWNTEAFF	TGTGCCAGCAGCCCCCCGTGGAACACTGAAGCTTTCTTT
TRBV13	TRBJ2-1	-	TRBD1	CASSVGTGFPRGQFF	TGTGCCAGCAGCGTCGGGACAGGGTTTCCCCGTGGGCAGTTCTTC
TRBV14	TRBJ2-7	-	TRBD2	CASSQAGLAHEQYF	TGTGCCAGCAGCCAGGCGGGACTAGCCCACGAGCAGTACTTC
TRBV14	TRBJ2-1	-	TRBD2	CASSPAGVRGRAPVFGEQFF	TGTGCCAGCAGCCCCGCGGGTGTACGCGGGAGGGCCCCAGTCTTTGGTGAGCAGTTCTTC
TRBV7-9	TRBJ2-5	-	-	CASSLRLREETQYF	TGTGCCAGCAGCTTAAGGTTGCGGGAAGAGACCCAGTACTTC
TRBV7-3	TRBJ2-6	once	-	CASRPAGANVLTF	TGTGCCAGCAGGCCGGCTGGGGCCAACGTCCTGACTTTC
TRBV19	TRBJ2-6	-	-	CASSIQVGSGANVLTF	TGTGCCAGTAGTATCCAGGTAGGGTCTGGGGCCAACGTCCTGACTTTC
TRBV28	TRBJ1-5	-	-	CASSLDSNQPQHF	TGTGCCAGCAGTTTAGATAGCAATCAGCCCCAGCATTTT
TRBV2	TRBJ1-1	-	TRBD1	CASTQKGQGLVNTEAFF	TGTGCCAGCACCCAGAAAGGACAGGGGTTGGTGAACACTGAAGCTTTCTTT
TRBV5-1	TRBJ2-2	-	TRBD1	CASSLIVTGELFF	TGCGCCAGCAGCTTAATTGTAACAGGGGAGTTGTTTTTT
TRBV11-2	TRBJ2-2	few	TRBD2	CASSLGLAGVRFTGELFF	TGTGCCAGCAGCCTGGGACTAGCGGGAGTTCGTTTCACCGGGGAGCTGTTTTTT
TRBV30	TRBJ1-5	-	-	CAWSSPGLYQPQHF	TGTGCCTGGAGTTCCCCGGGACTGTATCAGCCCCAGCATTTT
TRBV6-5	TRBJ1-2	-	TRBD1	CASSYRQGGGYTF	TGTGCCAGCAGTTACAGACAGGGGGGTGGCTACACCTTC
TRBV2	TRBJ2-5	-	TRBD1	CASMRLPDRGGETQYF	TGTGCCAGCATGCGCCTCCCCGACAGGGGGGGAGAGACCCAGTACTTC
TRBV6-1	TRBJ2-1	-	TRBD1	CASSEEGAGYNEQFF	TGTGCCAGCAGTGAAGAGGGGGCCGGGTACAATGAGCAGTTCTTC
TRBV19	TRBJ2-7	-	-	CASSIVGAVGYEQYF	TGTGCCAGTAGTATTGTCGGGGCGGTGGGCTACGAGCAGTACTTC
TRBV2	TRBJ2-7	-	-	CASSEEARRSYEQYF	TGTGCCAGCAGTGAAGAGGCCAGAAGGTCCTACGAGCAGTACTTC
TRBV19	TRBJ2-5	-	-	CASSNQGTETQYF	TGTGCCAGTAGTAACCAGGGTACAGAGACCCAGTACTTC
TRBV6-1	TRBJ2-2	-	-	CASSEGGARGYHTGELFF	TGTGCCAGCAGTGAAGGGGGGGCGCGCGGGTATCACACCGGGGAGCTGTTTTTT
TRBV19	TRBJ1-6	once	TRBD1	CASSTTGGLAPLHF	TGTGCCAGTAGTACGACAGGGGGCCTGGCACCCCTCCACTTT
TRBV10-1	TRBJ1-2	few	TRBD1	CASRPRYRDRAPYGYTF	TGCGCCAGCAGGCCCCGGTATCGGGACAGGGCTCCTTATGGCTACACCTTC
TRBV30	TRBJ1-2	-	-	CAWSPEVGFGYTF	TGTGCCTGGAGTCCCGAAGTGGGCTTTGGCTACACCTTC
TRBV5-1	TRBJ2-1	once	TRBD2	CASSSTGTRNDEQFF	TGCGCCAGCAGCTCTACCGGGACTAGGAATGATGAGCAGTTCTTC
TRBV7-3	TRBJ2-1	-	TRBD2	CASSPRGSGSDEQFF	TGTGCCAGCAGCCCCCGGGGTAGCGGGAGCGATGAGCAGTTCTTC
TRBV28	TRBJ2-2	-	-	CASSLVAGELFF	TGTGCCAGCAGTTTAGTAGCCGGGGAGCTGTTTTTT
TRBV18	TRBJ2-1	-	-	CASSPEFQSSSYNEQFF	TGTGCCAGCTCACCGGAGTTTCAGTCCAGCTCCTACAATGAGCAGTTCTTC
TRBV10-3	TRBJ2-7	-	TRBD2	CAISGGTSSFYEQYF	TGTGCCATCAGTGGCGGGACTAGCAGTTTCTACGAGCAGTACTTC
TRBV30	TRBJ1-4	-	TRBD1	CAWSGQTGDEKLFF	TGTGCCTGGAGTGGGCAGACAGGGGACGAAAAACTGTTTTTT
TRBV6-5	TRBJ2-1	-	-	CASSSRNPYNEQFF	TGTGCCAGCAGTTCTAGGAACCCCTACAATGAGCAGTTCTTC
TRBV12-3/TRBV12-4	TRBJ1-2	-	-	CASMGYNYGYTF	TGTGCCAGCATGGGGTACAACTATGGCTACACCTTC
TRBV4-2	TRBJ1-1	-	-	CASSRELSNTEAFF	TGTGCCAGCAGCCGAGAGTTATCTAACACTGAAGCTTTCTTT
TRBV7-3	TRBJ2-7	-	TRBD2	CASSLGTSGTEQYF	TGTGCCAGCAGCTTGGGGACTAGCGGGACTGAGCAGTACTTC
TRBV28	TRBJ2-3	once	-	CASSLQTAPSTDTQYF	TGTGCCAGCAGTTTACAGACAGCGCCTAGCACAGATACGCAGTATTTT
TRBV25-1	TRBJ2-7	-	-	CASSEYPDEQYF	TGTGCCAGCAGTGAATACCCCGACGAGCAGTACTTC